The 5 T cell receptor beta chains given below trace back to one sample, sequenced in a study of blood T cell repertoires in COVID-19 (dated by TCRdb to 2020 to 2021). Library creation used the immunoSEQ multiplex PCR assay. TCRdb mirrors the immuneACCESS table, restricted to in-frame sequences. Some clones are absent from its copies; in checked studies, under half trace to an unresolved V gene, and the reason for the others is unknown. This sample is represented by roughly 150,000 clones; over 90% of them were singletons. The leading ten clones occupy under 2% of the sample. The sequencing input was peripheral blood. The receptors derive from a woman aged 60-70 years with COVID-19, enrolled during active disease.

The genes are TRBV5-4 and TRBJ1-4; D may be TRBD1 (6 bases). CDR3 length: 14 amino acids. Germline loops: CDR1 SGHNT, CDR2 YYREEE (reference sequence). Trimming took off 4 bases at V and 8 bases at J, with 15 bases between the two ends. CDR3 sequence reads: CASSNTGLGEKLFF. The CDR3, as DNA: TGTGCCAGCAGCAATACAGGGTTGGGGGAAAAACTGTTTTTT.

This rearrangement joins TRBV30 to TRBJ2-2; no clear D gene. CDR3 length equals 14 residues. The germline gives CDR1 GTSNPN, CDR2 SVGIG (reference sequence). V lost 0 bases and J lost 7, with 12 bases in between. In DNA, the CDR3 is TGTGCCTGGAGTGTACTTCACGTTGGCGGGGAGCTGTTTTTT. Residues: CAWSVLHVGGELFF.

The rearrangement joins TRBV6-4 to TRBJ2-2, with D maybe TRBD1 (6 bases). Germline loops: CDR1 MRHNA, CDR2 SNTAGT. The CDR3 length is 14 residues. V lost 4 bases to trimming and J lost 0 bases, with 6 bases between them. The CDR3 loop is CASSGTANTGELFF. CDR3 DNA: TGTGCCAGCAGTGGGACAGCGAACACCGGGGAGCTGTTTTTT.

The V gene is TRBV10-3, the J gene TRBJ2-6; D gene uncertain. This CDR3 comprises 19 residues. Germline V CDR1 and CDR2: ENHRY, SYGVKD. Deletions cut 2 bases from V and 0 bases from J, with 17 bases between. In nucleotides, the CDR3 is TGTGCCATCAGTGAGGACCCCCACAGAATCAGCTCTGGGGCCAACGTCCTGACTTTC. It specifies CAISEDPHRISSGANVLTF.

CDR3 amino acids: CASRPGRDGYTF. Here the CDR3 DNA reads TGTGCCAGCAGGCCAGGGAGGGATGGCTACACCTTC. The V gene is TRBV6-5, the J gene TRBJ1-2; a weak D match, TRBD1 (5 bases). Germline CDR1 and CDR2: MNHEY and SVGAGI. V was trimmed by 6 bases and J by 6 bases, leaving 11 bases between them. The CDR3 sequence is 12 residues long.